A single count supports the clone carrying this T cell receptor beta chain. Its target is not known. Produced via immunoSEQ multiplex PCR; TCRdb's table is partial and in-frame only. The sample contains more than 150,000 clones, just over 85% of which appear only once. The data are from a study of T cell responses to AZD1222 COVID-19 vaccine. Per germline, CDR1 KGHSH and CDR2 LQKENI. With 2 bases clipped from V and 1 base from J, the junction kept 8 bases outside the gene matches. The length of the CDR3 is 17 residues. Study-wide findings and caveats: Nearly half of unique spike-specific TCRs reportedly avoided B.1.351 and B.1.1.7 mutated regions.

Sequenced here: peripheral blood, sampled on day 0 of AZD1222 vaccination. This chain uses TRBV18 with TRBJ2-3, with TRBD2 matching 8 bases. The TCR sequence derives from an adult in good health. The CDR3 coding sequence is TGTGCCAGCTCACCAGGGTTGCTAGCGGGCGGCACAGATACGCAGTATTTT. Translating gives CASSPGLLAGGTDTQYF.